This entry lists 16 T cell receptor beta chains sequenced from one sample in a study of monozygotic twins with cystic fibrosis. TCRdb keeps only in-frame clones here, not all; method: immunoSEQ multiplex PCR. This sample has approximately 11,000 clones; approximately 96% occur once, and the top ten carry roughly 0.8%. The source material was blood. The receptors stem from a boy aged 5 to 17 with cystic fibrosis.

The V gene is TRBV6-6, the J gene TRBJ1-2; no reliable D call. V was cut by 2 bases and J by 6 bases, with 4 bases left in between. This CDR3 contains 11 residues. Germline CDR1 and CDR2: MNHNY and SVGAGI (reference sequence). CDR3 nucleotides: TGTGCCAGCAGTTACATGGATGGCTACACCTTC. Encoded protein: CASSYMDGYTF.

The V gene is TRBV7-6, the J gene TRBJ1-3, with unresolved D. The CDR3 is made up of 17 amino acids. V lost 3 bases and J 2 bases, leaving 17 bases between the germline ends. Germline CDR1 reads SGHVS; CDR2 reads FNYEAQ. The DNA for the CDR3 is TGTGCCAGCAGCTTTGGGGTCGGGCTACTTACTGGAAACACCATATATTTT. Its translation: CASSFGVGLLTGNTIYF.

The chain couples TRBV5-4 to TRBJ2-1; D perhaps matches TRBD2 (6 bases). The germline V gene encodes CDR1 SGHNT and CDR2 YYREEE (reference sequence). Trimming took 9 bases from V and 4 from J, leaving 23 bases between them. The CDR3 runs 16 residues. Here the CDR3 DNA reads TGTGCCACCACAAAACTTCCGGGACTCGGGTACAATGAGCAGTTCTTC. Translated, it gives CATTKLPGLGYNEQFF.

This chain links TRBV9 with TRBJ2-7, with 7 bases identical to TRBD2. The CDR3 spans 15 residues. After removal of 0 bases from V and 2 bases from J, the junction contained 5 bases not matched to a gene. Germline CDR1 is SGDLS and CDR2 is YYNGEE. The CDR3 loop is CASSVGAGLAYEQYF. DNA of the CDR3: TGTGCCAGCAGCGTAGGAGCGGGGTTAGCCTACGAGCAGTACTTC.

The chain combines TRBV19 with TRBJ1-2, with D possibly being TRBD1 (5 bases). Germline V gene data show CDR1 as LNHDA and CDR2 as SQIVND (reference sequence). Trimming shortened V by 4 bases and J by 4 bases, and 19 bases separated the two germline ends. This CDR3 contains 16 residues. CDR3 DNA sequence: TGTGCCAGTAGTACCGCAGAGACAGAGTACCTCTATGGCTACACCTTC. It is translated as CASSTAETEYLYGYTF.

The chain joins TRBV29-1 to TRBJ2-3; 13 nucleotides agree with TRBD2. CDR3 length equals 15 residues. Germline V CDR1 and CDR2: SQVTM, ANQGSEA. V lost 7 bases and J lost 2; bases outside the gene matches: 6. The CDR3 DNA is TGCAGCGCCGGACTAGCGGGAGCCAACACAGATACGCAGTATTTT. Translating gives CSAGLAGANTDTQYF.

The CDR3 nucleotides are TGTGCCAGCAGTCGGACAGGGGGTTATGGTGGCTACACCTTC. It codes for CASSRTGGYGGYTF. This chain links TRBV6-5 with TRBJ1-2; TRBD1 matches 10 bases. The CDR3 length is 14 residues. V was pared by 5 bases and J by 7 bases, with 7 bases of the junction left unmatched. CDR1 MNHEY and CDR2 SVGAGI come from the germline V gene.

The chain carries TRBV2 and TRBJ1-5, with D unresolved. The germline CDR1 and CDR2 sequences are SNHLY and FYNNEI. With 10 bases removed from V and 4 bases from J, the gap between germline ends came to 14 bases. The CDR3 is 13 amino acids. Here the CDR3 DNA reads TGTGCCATGGGTAGTTGGCTGAATCAGCCCCAGCATTTT. Its translation is CAMGSWLNQPQHF.

This CDR3 is CAYERNTEAFF. The CDR3 DNA sequence: TGTGCCTACGAGAGGAACACTGAAGCTTTCTTT. This chain uses TRBV30 with TRBJ1-1, with D hard to call. Trimming took off 7 bases at V and 1 base at J, with 7 bases between the two ends. Germline CDR1 reads GTSNPN; CDR2 reads SVGIG (reference sequence). CDR3 length equals 11 residues.

Here the CDR3 DNA reads TGTGCCAGCAGCTTAGATCAGACCCAGTACTTC. Residues: CASSLDQTQYF. V usage is TRBV7-9 and J usage is TRBJ2-5; D call uncertain. CDR3 length equals 11 residues. V gave up 1 base and J gave up 6 bases, with 3 bases separating them. Germline CDR1 and CDR2: SEHNR and FQNEAQ (reference sequence).

The rearrangement uses TRBV12-5 and TRBJ2-1; the D call may be TRBD1 or TRBD2 (5 bases each). The ends were cut back, 0 bases at V and 3 bases at J, with 15 bases in the middle. This CDR3 spans 17 amino acids. Germline CDR1 reads LGHNT; CDR2 reads FRNRAP. The CDR3 is CASGLVRDGQVYNEQFF. DNA of the CDR3: TGTGCTAGTGGTTTGGTAAGGGACGGGCAGGTCTACAATGAGCAGTTCTTC.

This clone was counted once. This rearrangement joins TRBV6-1 to TRBJ2-5; D possibly corresponds to TRBD2 (6 bases). The V end was cut by 6 bases, the J end by 8 bases, with 16 bases between. The germline CDR1 and CDR2 sequences are MNHNS and SASEGT. The CDR3 covers 13 residues. CDR3 in amino acids: CASSGGPRVTQYF. In DNA form, the CDR3 reads TGTGCCAGCAGCGGGGGACCGAGGGTAACCCAGTACTTC.

The genes are TRBV9 and TRBJ1-6; D unclear. The V gene's germline CDR1 is SGDLS and CDR2 YYNGEE. V shed 0 bases and J shed 0 bases, with 7 bases lying between them. The length of the CDR3 is 16 residues. This chain's CDR3 is CASSVGADSYNSPLHF. CDR3 nucleotides: TGTGCCAGCAGCGTAGGGGCAGACTCCTATAATTCACCCCTCCACTTT.

The J gene is TRBJ2-5, the V gene TRBV28, with 8 positions matching TRBD2. Germline loops: CDR1 MDHEN, CDR2 SYDVKM. The CDR3 covers 16 residues. V gave up 5 bases and J gave up 3 bases; unmatched junction bases: 11. The CDR3 region is CASSPLQGLEEETQYF. The CDR3 DNA reads as TGTGCCAGCAGTCCACTACAGGGACTAGAGGAAGAGACCCAGTACTTC.

V gene TRBV6-5 combines with J gene TRBJ2-3; D might be TRBD1 (5 bases). This CDR3 contains 15 residues. Trimming removed 5 bases from V and 0 bases from J, with 12 bases in between. Germline lookup yields CDR1 MNHEY and CDR2 SVGAGI. The CDR3 nucleotides read TGTGCCAGCAGTCCGCAGGGAACTAGCACAGATACGCAGTATTTT. It translates to CASSPQGTSTDTQYF.

J is TRBJ2-5 and V is TRBV5-4, with TRBD1 matching over 7 bases. The CDR3 contains 13 residues. The junction had 4 bases not matched to a gene; V was cut back by 4 bases and J by 4 bases. Germline loops: CDR1 SGHNT, CDR2 YYREEE (reference sequence). This chain's CDR3 is CASSRGHGETQYF. The CDR3 nucleotides read TGTGCCAGCAGCAGGGGGCACGGAGAGACCCAGTACTTC.